The clone carrying this TCR beta chain appeared many times. The data were taken from a study of molecular identifiers for immune sequencing clone quantification. This CDR3 is built from 12 residues. With V trimmed by 7 bases and J by 3 bases, 5 bases remained unmatched. CDR1 is SQVTM, CDR2 ANQGSEA, per germline. MiXCR was run by TCRdb on the PCR reads, yielding one entry per CDR3 protein. The sample lists under 650,000 distinct CDR3 sequences, 15% to 20% occurring once. Sequenced material: naive CD8+ T cells from blood, with Jurkat cell RNA spiked in. Subset specified: FACS-sorted CD8+CD4-CCR7+CD45RA+ naive T cells. The chain links TRBV29-1 to TRBJ2-5; 7 bases match TRBD1. This clonotype originated in a human donor in good health. Some libraries in this study had Jurkat cell RNA spiked in. CDR3 bases: TGCAGCGCCACAGGGGTGGAAGAGACCCAGTACTTC. Translated, it gives CSATGVEETQYF.